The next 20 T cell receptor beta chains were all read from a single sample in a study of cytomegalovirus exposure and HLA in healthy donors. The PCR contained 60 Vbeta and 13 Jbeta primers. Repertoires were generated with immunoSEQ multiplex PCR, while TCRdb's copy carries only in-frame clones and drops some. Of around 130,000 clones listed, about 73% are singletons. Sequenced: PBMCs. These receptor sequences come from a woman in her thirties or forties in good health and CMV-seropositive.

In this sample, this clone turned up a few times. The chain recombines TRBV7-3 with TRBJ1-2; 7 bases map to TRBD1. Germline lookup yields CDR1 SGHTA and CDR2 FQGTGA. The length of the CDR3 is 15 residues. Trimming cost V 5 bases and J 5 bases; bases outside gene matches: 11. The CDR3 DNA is TGTGCCAGCAGCCCCGGGACAGAAACAACGTATGGCTACACCTTC. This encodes CASSPGTETTYGYTF.

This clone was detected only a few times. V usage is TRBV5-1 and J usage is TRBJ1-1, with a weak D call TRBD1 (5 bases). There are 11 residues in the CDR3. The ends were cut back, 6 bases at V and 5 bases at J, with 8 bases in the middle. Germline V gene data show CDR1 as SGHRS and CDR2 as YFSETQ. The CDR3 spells CASIGGTEAFF. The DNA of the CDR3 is TGCGCCAGCATCGGGGGGACTGAAGCTTTCTTT.

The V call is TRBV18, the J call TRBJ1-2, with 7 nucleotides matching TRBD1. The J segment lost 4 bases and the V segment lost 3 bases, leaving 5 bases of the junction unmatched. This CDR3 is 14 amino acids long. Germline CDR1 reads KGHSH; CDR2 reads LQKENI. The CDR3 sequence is CASSPGTDLYGYTF. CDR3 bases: TGTGCCAGCTCACCGGGGACAGACCTCTATGGCTACACCTTC. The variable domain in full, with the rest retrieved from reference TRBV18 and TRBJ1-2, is NAGVMQNPRHLVRRRGQEARLRCSPMKGHSHVYWYRQLPEEGLKFMVYLQKENIIDESGMPKERFSAEFPKEGPSILRIQQVVRGDSAAYFCASSPGTDLYGYTFGSGTRLTVV.

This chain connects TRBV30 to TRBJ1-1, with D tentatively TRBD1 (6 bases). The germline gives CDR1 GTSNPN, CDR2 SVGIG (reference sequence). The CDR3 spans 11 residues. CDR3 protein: CAYRVGTEAFF. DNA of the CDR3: TGTGCGTACAGGGTCGGCACTGAAGCTTTCTTT.

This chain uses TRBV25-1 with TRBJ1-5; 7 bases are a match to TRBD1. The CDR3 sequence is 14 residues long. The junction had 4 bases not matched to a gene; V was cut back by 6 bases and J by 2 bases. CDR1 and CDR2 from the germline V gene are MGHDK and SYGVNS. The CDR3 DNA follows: TGTGCCAGCAGCGCAGGGGGTGGCAATCAGCCCCAGCATTTT. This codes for CASSAGGGNQPQHF.

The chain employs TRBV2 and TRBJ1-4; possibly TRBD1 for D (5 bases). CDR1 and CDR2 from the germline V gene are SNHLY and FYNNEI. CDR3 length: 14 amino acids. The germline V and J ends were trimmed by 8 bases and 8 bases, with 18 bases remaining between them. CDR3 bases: TGTGCCAGCGGGGGAGGGACTTCGGGGGAAAAACTGTTTTTT. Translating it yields CASGGGTSGEKLFF.

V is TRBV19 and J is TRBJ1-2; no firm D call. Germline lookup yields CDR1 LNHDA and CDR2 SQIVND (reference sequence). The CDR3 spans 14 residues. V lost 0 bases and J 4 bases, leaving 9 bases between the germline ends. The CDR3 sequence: CASSIDSELYGYTF. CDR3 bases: TGTGCCAGTAGTATAGACTCGGAGCTCTATGGCTACACCTTC.

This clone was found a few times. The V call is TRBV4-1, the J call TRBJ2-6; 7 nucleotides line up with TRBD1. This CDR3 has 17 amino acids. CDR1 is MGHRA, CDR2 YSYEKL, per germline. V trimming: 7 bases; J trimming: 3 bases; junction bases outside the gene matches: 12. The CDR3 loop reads CASTIRPGGDGANVLTF. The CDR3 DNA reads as TGCGCCAGCACCATCAGGCCAGGGGGAGATGGGGCCAACGTCCTGACTTTC.

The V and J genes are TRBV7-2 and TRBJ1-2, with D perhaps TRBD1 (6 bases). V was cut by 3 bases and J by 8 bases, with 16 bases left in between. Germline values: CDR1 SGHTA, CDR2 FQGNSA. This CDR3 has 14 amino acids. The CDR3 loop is CASSLGPGVIGYTF. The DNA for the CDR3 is TGTGCCAGCAGCTTGGGCCCAGGGGTGATCGGCTACACCTTC.

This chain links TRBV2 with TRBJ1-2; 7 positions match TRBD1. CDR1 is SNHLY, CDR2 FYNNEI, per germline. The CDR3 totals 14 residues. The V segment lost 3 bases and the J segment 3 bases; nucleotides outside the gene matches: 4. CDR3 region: CASSDAGQYYGYTF. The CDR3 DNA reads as TGTGCCAGCAGTGACGCGGGACAGTACTATGGCTACACCTTC.

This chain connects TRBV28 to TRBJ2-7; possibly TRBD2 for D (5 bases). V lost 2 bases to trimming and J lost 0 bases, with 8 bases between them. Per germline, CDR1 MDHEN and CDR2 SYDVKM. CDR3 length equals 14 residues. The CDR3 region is CASSLTRSSYEQYF. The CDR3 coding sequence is TGTGCCAGCAGTTTAACTAGGAGCTCCTACGAGCAGTACTTC.

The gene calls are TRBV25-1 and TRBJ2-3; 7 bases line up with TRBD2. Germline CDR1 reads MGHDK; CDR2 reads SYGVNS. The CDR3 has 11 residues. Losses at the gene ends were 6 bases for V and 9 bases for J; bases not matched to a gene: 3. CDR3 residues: CASRGGDTQYF. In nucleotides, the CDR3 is TGTGCCAGCAGGGGAGGGGACACGCAGTATTTT. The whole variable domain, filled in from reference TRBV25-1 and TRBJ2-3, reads EADIYQTPRYLVIGTGKKITLECSQTMGHDKMYWYQQDPGMELHLIHYSYGVNSTEKGDLSSESTVSRIRTEHFPLTLESARPSHTSQYLCASRGGDTQYFGPGTRLTVL.

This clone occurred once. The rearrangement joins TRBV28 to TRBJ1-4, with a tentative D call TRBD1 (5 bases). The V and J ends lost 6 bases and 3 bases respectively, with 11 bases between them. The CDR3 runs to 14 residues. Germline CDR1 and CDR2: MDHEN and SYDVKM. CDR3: CASRELGANEKLFF. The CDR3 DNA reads TGTGCCAGCAGGGAGTTAGGGGCTAATGAAAAACTGTTTTTT.

CDR3 nucleotide sequence: TGTGCCATCAGTGTCGAATTTAGCACTGAAGCTTTCTTT. Residues: CAISVEFSTEAFF. This chain links TRBV10-3 with TRBJ1-1; D is uncertain. V was pared by 4 bases and J by 4 bases, with 10 bases between. CDR1 ENHRY and CDR2 SYGVKD come from the germline V gene. The CDR3 is 13 residues long.

The CDR3 sequence: CASSPPAGESTEAFF. DNA of the CDR3: TGTGCCAGCTCACCACCCGCAGGGGAAAGCACTGAAGCTTTCTTT. This rearrangement joins TRBV18 to TRBJ1-1, with D possibly TRBD1 on 6 matching bases. This CDR3 region has 15 residues. Germline values: CDR1 KGHSH, CDR2 LQKENI. Trimming took 0 bases from V and 4 from J, leaving 12 bases between them.

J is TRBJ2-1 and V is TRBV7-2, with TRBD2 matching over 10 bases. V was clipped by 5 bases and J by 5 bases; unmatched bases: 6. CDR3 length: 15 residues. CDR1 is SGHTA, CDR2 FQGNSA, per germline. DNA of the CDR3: TGTGCCAGCAGCCCCAGCAGCGGGAGGGACAATGAGCAGTTCTTC. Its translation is CASSPSSGRDNEQFF.

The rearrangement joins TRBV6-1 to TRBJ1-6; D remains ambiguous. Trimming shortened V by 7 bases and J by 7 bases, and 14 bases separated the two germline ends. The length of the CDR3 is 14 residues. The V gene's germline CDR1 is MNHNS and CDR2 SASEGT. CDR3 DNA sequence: TGTGCCAGCAAACCGGCGGCACCGAATTCACCCCTCCACTTT. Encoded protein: CASKPAAPNSPLHF.

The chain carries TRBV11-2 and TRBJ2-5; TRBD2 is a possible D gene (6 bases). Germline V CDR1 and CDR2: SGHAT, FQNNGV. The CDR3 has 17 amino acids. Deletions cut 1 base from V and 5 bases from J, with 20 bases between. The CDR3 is CASSLGGLAGKQETQYF. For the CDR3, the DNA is TGTGCCAGCAGCTTAGGTGGCTTGGCGGGGAAGCAGGAGACCCAGTACTTC.

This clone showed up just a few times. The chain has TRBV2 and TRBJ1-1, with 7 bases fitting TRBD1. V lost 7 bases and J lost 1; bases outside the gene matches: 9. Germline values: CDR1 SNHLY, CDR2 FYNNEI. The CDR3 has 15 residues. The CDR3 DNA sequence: TGTGCCAGCACCCCCGACAGGGCCCAGAACACTGAAGCTTTCTTT. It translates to CASTPDRAQNTEAFF.

CDR3 amino acids: CASSQVLPRTGRTEAFF. As DNA, the CDR3 is TGCGCCAGCAGCCAAGTCCTACCACGGACAGGGCGGACTGAAGCTTTCTTT. The V and J genes are TRBV4-1 and TRBJ1-1; 8 bases agree with TRBD1. CDR1 MGHRA and CDR2 YSYEKL come from the germline V gene. Trimming removed 1 base from V and 5 bases from J; junction bases left unmatched: 12. The CDR3 has 17 amino acids.